The rows below give T cell receptor beta chains drawn from one sample of a study of OX40 agonist ivuxolimab in advanced cancers. Sequenced by immunoSEQ multiplex PCR; TCRdb stores in-frame clones only, minus some. Of approximately 70,000 clones listed, more than 85% are singletons. The sequenced sample was CD4+ or CD8+ T cells sorted from blood, obtained in a trial of the OX40 agonist ivuxolimab. The receptor set was obtained from an adult with an advanced solid tumor such as melanoma, head and neck, liver or kidney cancer. CDR3s include the opening cysteine and the closing phenylalanine or tryptophan. A D gene is named only where the DNA matches it firmly. Part of the rows lack a size; the others show once, few, many or a class for expanded clones.

TRBJ2-3	.	TRBV7-7	once	CASSLQVGRPDTQYF	TGTGCTAGCAGCCTCCAGGTGGGGCGTCCTGATACGCAGTATTTT
TRBJ2-7	.	TRBV2	.	CASGHNGRPYEQYF	TGTGCCAGCGGCCATAACGGGCGGCCCTACGAGCAGTACTTC
TRBJ2-5	.	TRBV18	.	CASSPRGQRETQYF	TGTGCCAGCTCACCTAGGGGCCAACGAGAGACCCAGTACTTC
TRBJ2-7	.	TRBV5-1	.	CARPRRGRGSYEQYF	TGCGCCAGACCCAGGAGGGGGAGGGGGTCCTACGAGCAGTACTTC
TRBJ2-5	.	TRBV19	.	CASSIRGETQYF	TGTGCCAGTAGTATAAGGGGGGAGACCCAGTACTTC
TRBJ2-7	.	TRBV14	few	CASSQDPRGEQYF	TGTGCCAGCAGCCAAGACCCCAGGGGCGAGCAGTACTTC
TRBJ1-2	.	TRBV12-2	.	CASRFFRTELNYGYTF	TGTGCAAGTCGCTTCTTTCGGACAGAACTTAACTATGGCTACACCTTC
TRBJ2-2	TRBD2	TRBV5-1	.	CASSRARGTSTGELFF	TGCGCCAGCAGCCGGGCTAGGGGGACTAGCACCGGGGAGCTGTTTTTT
TRBJ1-5	.	TRBV23-1	.	CASSQIFSGTCQPQHF	TGCGCCAGCAGTCAAATTTTCTCGGGGACTTGTCAGCCCCAGCATTTT
TRBJ1-2	.	TRBV27	.	CASRAYSYGYTF	TGTGCCAGCAGAGCCTACAGCTATGGCTACACCTTC
TRBJ2-7	TRBD1	TRBV6-5	.	CASSYSGGSYEQYF	TGTGCCAGCAGTTATTCAGGGGGCTCCTACGAGCAGTACTTC
TRBJ2-1	TRBD2	TRBV6-1	.	CASSGLAGGGEQFF	TGTGCCAGCTCGGGACTAGCGGGAGGTGGTGAGCAGTTCTTC
TRBJ1-5	TRBD1	TRBV6-6	.	CASSLTGGTVQPQHF	TGTGCCAGCAGTTTGACAGGGGGCACGGTTCAGCCCCAGCATTTT
TRBJ2-2	.	TRBV10-1	.	CASSEGAGTGELFF	TGCGCCAGCAGTGAAGGTGCGGGAACCGGGGAGCTGTTTTTT
TRBJ1-1	.	TRBV10-2	.	CASSAQLNTEAFF	TGCGCCAGCAGTGCACAATTGAACACTGAAGCTTTCTTT
TRBJ2-7	.	TRBV6-5	.	CASSRQGYEQYF	TGTGCCAGCAGTCGCCAGGGCTACGAGCAGTACTTC
TRBJ2-3	.	TRBV19	once	CASSPGDTDTQYF	TGTGCCAGTAGCCCCGGGGACACAGATACGCAGTATTTT
TRBJ2-3	.	TRBV5-1	.	CASSFRDRGADTQYF	TGCGCCAGCAGCTTTCGGGACCGGGGGGCCGATACGCAGTATTTT
TRBJ2-7	.	TRBV20-1	.	CSAKLVAEQYF	TGCAGTGCTAAACTCGTTGCCGAGCAGTACTTC
TRBJ2-7	TRBD1	TRBV6-6	.	CASRITEGAQDF	TGTGCCAGCAGGATAACTGAGGGGGCGCAAGACTTC
TRBJ1-2	.	TRBV15	.	CATSRDSSGYGYTF	TGTGCCACCAGCAGAGATAGCTCGGGATATGGCTACACCTTC
TRBJ2-7	TRBD1	TRBV2	.	CASSDRQGAYEQYF	TGTGCCAGCAGTGACAGACAGGGGGCTTACGAGCAGTACTTC
TRBJ2-5	.	TRBV15	.	CATSRDTGVETQYF	TGTGCCACCAGCAGAGACACGGGGGTGGAGACCCAGTACTTC
TRBJ2-3	.	TRBV18	.	CASSSTGGGTDTQYF	TGTGCCAGCTCATCTACTGGCGGGGGCACAGATACGCAGTATTTT
TRBJ2-3	.	TRBV30	.	CAWSVGRDTQYF	TGTGCCTGGAGTGTAGGGAGGGATACGCAGTATTTT
TRBJ2-5	.	TRBV7-9	.	CASSLGTVQETQYF	TGTGCCAGCAGCTTAGGGACAGTTCAAGAGACCCAGTACTTC
TRBJ2-5	.	TRBV7-9	.	CASSLAARGWETQYF	TGTGCCAGCAGCCTAGCGGCCAGGGGGTGGGAGACCCAGTACTTC
TRBJ1-1	.	TRBV6-1	.	CASSGRQLGTEAFF	TGTGCCAGCAGTGGAAGACAATTGGGAACTGAAGCTTTCTTT
TRBJ1-1	.	TRBV28	.	CASSSSLPPGGTEAFF	TGTGCCAGCAGTTCTTCCCTGCCTCCTGGGGGGACTGAAGCTTTCTTT
TRBJ2-3	TRBD2	TRBV4-1	once	CASSQVGSGGGKTDTQYF	TGCGCCAGCAGCCAAGTGGGATCTGGCGGGGGAAAGACAGATACGCAGTATTTT
TRBJ2-5	.	TRBV5-6	few	CASSFRGAGETQYF	TGTGCCAGCAGCTTTCGGGGGGCGGGTGAGACCCAGTACTTC
TRBJ1-3	.	TRBV10-3	.	CAISTGQGDTIYF	TGTGCCATCTCGACAGGACAAGGAGACACCATATATTTT
TRBJ1-4	TRBD1	TRBV19	.	CASSMGQGEKLFF	TGTGCCAGTAGCATGGGACAGGGAGAAAAACTGTTTTTT
TRBJ2-2	TRBD1	TRBV28	.	CASSPWGRGQGGELFF	TGTGCCAGCAGTCCCTGGGGCAGGGGGCAGGGCGGGGAGCTGTTTTTT
TRBJ1-2	.	TRBV4-2	.	CASSLPGLTIHGYTF	TGTGCCAGCAGCCTCCCGGGGCTCACGATCCATGGCTACACCTTC
TRBJ2-1	TRBD2	TRBV5-6	.	CASSLHGLAGFYNEQFF	TGTGCCAGCAGCTTGCATGGACTAGCGGGGTTCTACAATGAGCAGTTCTTC
TRBJ2-7	.	TRBV5-1	.	CASSLRDTSYEQYF	TGCGCCAGCAGCCTGCGGGACACCTCCTACGAGCAGTACTTC
TRBJ2-7	.	TRBV6-1	.	CASSPPGPAYEQYF	TGTGCCAGCAGTCCCCCGGGACCGGCCTACGAGCAGTACTTC
TRBJ2-2	TRBD2	TRBV7-9	.	CASRTYGLAGNTGELFF	TGTGCCAGCAGAACATATGGGCTAGCGGGGAACACCGGGGAGCTGTTTTTT
TRBJ1-1	.	TRBV18	.	CASSPPSLQNTEAFF	TGTGCCAGCTCACCACCGAGCCTGCAGAACACTGAAGCTTTCTTT
TRBJ1-4	TRBD1	TRBV5-1	.	CASSRTGVNEKLFF	TGCGCCAGCAGCAGGACAGGGGTCAATGAAAAACTGTTTTTT